The 28 T cell receptor beta chains below all came from one sample that was sequenced in a study of technical replicates of blood from a few donors. TCRdb's table, derived via immunoSEQ multiplex PCR, lists solely in-frame clones and lacks some. The table shows more than 60,000 clones, with around 92% occurring only once. The sequenced sample was T cells isolated from PBMCs. The source is a human donor in good health.

The rearrangement joins TRBV5-4 to TRBJ2-7; D call uncertain. The CDR3 has 13 residues. The V end was cut by 1 base, the J end by 4 bases, with 9 bases between. Germline CDR1 and CDR2: SGHNT and YYREEE (reference sequence). As DNA, the CDR3 is TGTGCCAGCAGCTTGCAGGCTTCGTACGAGCAGTACTTC. The encoded protein is CASSLQASYEQYF. Complete variable domain (other parts from reference TRBV5-4 and TRBJ2-7): ETGVTQSPTHLIKTRGQQVTLRCSSQSGHNTVSWYQQALGQGPQFIFQYYREEENGRGNFPPRFSGLQFPNYSSELNVNALELDDSALYLCASSLQASYEQYFGPGTRLTVT.

The chain joins TRBV9 to TRBJ1-1; no reliable D call. Per germline, CDR1 SGDLS and CDR2 YYNGEE. This CDR3 is built from 15 residues. V was clipped by 0 bases and J by 3 bases, with 12 bases between them. CDR3 in amino acids: CASSVVPEADTEAFF. CDR3 DNA sequence: TGTGCCAGCAGCGTAGTTCCAGAGGCGGACACTGAAGCTTTCTTT.

V is TRBV28 and J is TRBJ2-7, with D possibly matching TRBD1 (6 bases). Trimming stripped 5 bases from V and 3 bases from J, with 14 bases between. This CDR3 has 14 residues. CDR1 MDHEN and CDR2 SYDVKM come from the germline V gene. The CDR3 loop reads CASSAYRVDYEQYF. In nucleotides, the CDR3 is TGTGCCAGCAGTGCTTACAGGGTTGACTACGAGCAGTACTTC.

The chain combines TRBV7-8 with TRBJ2-7; D is ambiguous. CDR1 is SGHVS and CDR2 is FQNEAQ in the germline V gene. This CDR3 region has 13 residues. V was clipped by 3 bases and J by 4 bases, with 10 bases between them. The CDR3 here is CASSFRGRYEQYF. The DNA for the CDR3 is TGTGCCAGCAGCTTTAGAGGAAGGTACGAGCAGTACTTC.

This clone was detected once. This chain links TRBV19 with TRBJ2-3; D not resolved. The CDR3 totals 11 residues. Germline lookup yields CDR1 LNHDA and CDR2 SQIVND (reference sequence). Trimming cost V 6 bases and J 2 bases, with 3 bases left between them. CDR3 sequence: CASSLTDTQYF. Here the CDR3 DNA reads TGTGCCAGTAGCCTCACAGATACGCAGTATTTT.

The rearrangement links TRBV7-3 to TRBJ2-5; TRBD2 agrees at 12 bases. This CDR3 spans 15 amino acids. Looked up from germline, CDR1 is SGHTA and CDR2 is FQGTGA. V dropped 2 bases and J dropped 4; count of bases not matched to a gene: 2. Written as DNA, the CDR3 is TGTGCCAGCAGCTTAGGGGGACTAGCGGGAGAGACCCAGTACTTC. Encoded protein: CASSLGGLAGETQYF.

The chain links TRBV18 to TRBJ1-5; D gene unclear. V shed 3 bases and J shed 5 bases, with 17 bases lying between them. CDR3 size: 16 residues. Germline loops: CDR1 KGHSH, CDR2 LQKENI. The chain's CDR3 is CASSPETEYAYQPQHF. CDR3 coding DNA: TGTGCCAGCTCACCCGAAACAGAATACGCTTATCAGCCCCAGCATTTT.

The chain couples TRBV29-1 to TRBJ2-4, with 7 nucleotides matching TRBD2. The germline V gene encodes CDR1 SQVTM and CDR2 ANQGSEA. This CDR3 has 13 residues. J gave up 8 bases and V 3 bases, and 7 bases lay outside the gene matches. Here the CDR3 reads CSVDVSGMDIQYF. Written as DNA, the CDR3 is TGCAGCGTTGATGTCAGCGGGATGGACATTCAGTACTTC. The complete variable domain, with remaining parts taken from reference TRBV29-1 and TRBJ2-4, reads SAVISQKPSRDICQRGTSLTIQCQVDSQVTMMFWYRQQPGQSLTLIATANQGSEATYESGFVIDKFPISRPNLTFSTLTVSNMSPEDSSIYLCSVDVSGMDIQYFGAGTRLSVL.

This clone showed up just once. J is TRBJ2-5 and V is TRBV7-2; unclear D gene. CDR1 is SGHTA, CDR2 FQGNSA, per germline. The CDR3 is 14 amino acids. Trimming took off 4 bases at V and 1 base at J, with 10 bases between the two ends. The CDR3 coding sequence is TGTGCCAGCAGCTCGGTCGGCGGCCAAGAGACCCAGTACTTC. Translated, it gives CASSSVGGQETQYF.

This clone was recorded many times. CDR3: CASSSLAGDTGELFF. CDR3 in DNA: TGTGCCAGCAGCTCACTAGCGGGAGACACCGGGGAGCTGTTTTTT. The chain carries TRBV5-8 and TRBJ2-2, with TRBD2 identical over 11 bases. Germline loops: CDR1 SGHTS, CDR2 YDEGEE. J lost 3 bases, V lost 3 bases, and 1 base had no gene match. CDR3 length equals 15 residues.

V usage is TRBV5-6 and J usage is TRBJ2-3, with 7 nucleotides matching TRBD1. The trim removed 4 bases at V and 2 bases at J, leaving 16 bases unmatched. The CDR3 has 18 amino acids. Germline CDR1 reads SGHDT; CDR2 reads YYEEEE. Here the CDR3 reads CASSRQGRGRVITDTQYF. CDR3 nucleotide sequence: TGTGCCAGCAGCCGACAGGGACGGGGTCGCGTTATCACAGATACGCAGTATTTT.

V usage is TRBV11-3 and J usage is TRBJ2-1; D ambiguous. Germline V gives CDR1 SGHNT, CDR2 YENEEA. The CDR3 loop spans 12 amino acids. V was trimmed by 1 base and J by 7 bases, leaving 5 bases between them. The CDR3 sequence: CASSLGANEQFF. As DNA, the CDR3 is TGTGCCAGCAGCTTAGGGGCTAATGAGCAGTTCTTC.

The chain combines TRBV19 with TRBJ1-2; D is perhaps TRBD1 (5 bases). Trimming removed 3 bases from V and 1 base from J, with 9 bases in between. CDR3 length: 14 residues. Germline V CDR1 and CDR2: LNHDA, SQIVND (reference sequence). The CDR3 nucleotides read TGTGCCAGTAGTATTACAGGAGATAACTATGGCTACACCTTC. It translates to CASSITGDNYGYTF.

This clone was counted once. This chain uses TRBV19 with TRBJ2-1; D possibly corresponds to TRBD2 (5 bases). Germline lookup yields CDR1 LNHDA and CDR2 SQIVND (reference sequence). This CDR3 is 12 amino acids long. Trimming removed 0 bases from V and 8 bases from J, with 5 bases in between. The DNA of the CDR3 is TGTGCCAGTAGTATAGAGAGGGATGAGCAGTTCTTC. Translation: CASSIERDEQFF.

This rearrangement joins TRBV9 to TRBJ1-1; TRBD1 matches at 7 bases. This CDR3 region has 14 residues. CDR1 and CDR2 (germline): SGDLS, YYNGEE. The V segment lost 3 bases and the J segment 5 bases; nucleotides outside the gene matches: 7. The CDR3 bases are TGTGCCAGCAGCGCAACGGGACAGCTAACTGAAGCTTTCTTT. It specifies CASSATGQLTEAFF.

The gene calls are TRBV5-1 and TRBJ2-5; 9 positions match TRBD1. V was clipped by 4 bases and J by 4 bases; unmatched bases: 11. The CDR3 sequence is 16 residues long. CDR1 and CDR2 from the germline V gene are SGHRS and YFSETQ. The CDR3 spells CASSQGVGTGRETQYF. Written as DNA, the CDR3 is TGCGCCAGCAGCCAGGGGGTGGGGACAGGGCGAGAGACCCAGTACTTC.

The chain has TRBV7-9 and TRBJ2-7; TRBD1 matches at 7 bases. This CDR3 has 14 amino acids. Germline CDR1 reads SEHNR; CDR2 reads FQNEAQ (reference sequence). J lost 4 bases, V lost 3 bases, and 6 bases had no gene match. The CDR3 DNA is TGTGCCAGCAGCTTCCGGGACAGAGCATACGAGCAGTACTTC. Translating it yields CASSFRDRAYEQYF.

A single count supports this clone. V is TRBV6-6 and J is TRBJ1-5; maybe TRBD1 (5 bases). The CDR3 is 13 residues long. The germline CDR1 and CDR2 sequences are MNHNY and SVGAGI (reference sequence). Trimming took off 4 bases at V and 4 bases at J, with 8 bases between the two ends. The CDR3 loop reads CASSFSGNQPQHF. The DNA for the CDR3 is TGTGCCAGCAGTTTTTCAGGGAATCAGCCCCAGCATTTT.

CDR3 nucleotides: TGTGCCAGCAGCTACTTCGTAGGGGTCGGCTACGAGCAGTACTTC. Amino acids: CASSYFVGVGYEQYF. This rearrangement joins TRBV11-3 to TRBJ2-7; D perhaps matches TRBD1 (5 bases). The germline V and J ends were trimmed by 4 bases and 3 bases, with 16 bases remaining between them. This CDR3 region has 15 residues. CDR1 SGHNT and CDR2 YENEEA come from the germline V gene.

This sequence joins TRBV6-5 and TRBJ1-1, with a weak D call TRBD1 (5 bases). The CDR3 is 12 residues long. Germline CDR1 and CDR2: MNHEY and SVGAGI. V dropped 5 bases and J dropped 7 bases, with 11 bases sitting between them. In DNA, the CDR3 is TGTGCCAGCAGTAGGCAGGGATATGAAGCTTTCTTT. It encodes CASSRQGYEAFF.

The chain employs TRBV7-9 and TRBJ1-1; the D gene is possibly TRBD1 (6 bases). Germline CDR1 reads SEHNR; CDR2 reads FQNEAQ (reference sequence). The CDR3 has 14 residues. The V end was cut by 6 bases, the J end by 1 base, with 12 bases between. DNA for the CDR3: TGTGCCAGCAGTGAACAGGGAGAGAACACTGAAGCTTTCTTT. Its protein product is CASSEQGENTEAFF.

This sequence joins TRBV27 and TRBJ1-2; D unclear. Germline values: CDR1 MNHEY, CDR2 SMNVEV (reference sequence). The CDR3 consists of 14 residues. Trimming took 6 bases from V and 0 from J, leaving 11 bases between them. The CDR3 coding sequence is TGTGCCAGCAGGGGAAGGGAGCCTAACTATGGCTACACCTTC. Translation: CASRGREPNYGYTF.

This sequence joins TRBV2 and TRBJ1-5, with 8 bases aligning to TRBD1. V shed 6 bases, J shed 7 bases, and the junction held 8 bases outside the gene matches. The CDR3 has 14 residues. Germline loops: CDR1 SNHLY, CDR2 FYNNEI. The CDR3 nucleotides are TGTGCCAGCAGATTAACAGGGGGGCTGCAGCCCCAGCATTTT. It yields the protein CASRLTGGLQPQHF.

The chain links TRBV19 to TRBJ1-5; 8 bases match TRBD1. The length of the CDR3 is 19 residues. The V segment lost 3 bases and the J segment 3 bases; nucleotides outside the gene matches: 16. CDR1 and CDR2 (germline): LNHDA, SQIVND (reference sequence). The DNA for the CDR3 is TGTGCCAGTAGTATTTCCCCCGGACAGGGCTCTCCCTACAATCAGCCCCAGCATTTT. Translating gives CASSISPGQGSPYNQPQHF.

The chain combines TRBV9 with TRBJ2-7, with 9 nucleotides matching TRBD2. The CDR3 covers 14 residues. Germline lookup yields CDR1 SGDLS and CDR2 YYNGEE. The J segment lost 9 bases and the V segment lost 3 bases, leaving 10 bases of the junction unmatched. CDR3 bases: TGTGCCAGCAGCGATAGCGGGAGTGCGTTCGGGCAGTACTTC. It translates to CASSDSGSAFGQYF.

The J gene is TRBJ1-5, the V gene TRBV19, with D perhaps matching TRBD1 (5 bases). The CDR3 loop spans 15 amino acids. Germline loops: CDR1 LNHDA, CDR2 SQIVND (reference sequence). V lost 7 bases to trimming and J lost 3 bases, with 16 bases between them. This CDR3 is CASKGRRENNQPQHF. CDR3 DNA: TGTGCCAGTAAGGGCCGCAGGGAAAACAATCAGCCCCAGCATTTT.

On this clone itself: At one boundary the junction diverges from the germline segment, which might be a read error. This chain connects TRBV29-1 to TRBJ2-2; D is unclear. The CDR3 spans 12 residues. Germline CDR1 SQVTM, CDR2 ANQGSEA. The CDR3 loop reads CTILIITGELFF. Here the CDR3 DNA reads TGTACCATACTCATCATCACCGGGGAGCTGTTTTTT.

The V gene is TRBV30, the J gene TRBJ1-5; no definite D call. CDR1 is GTSNPN and CDR2 is SVGIG in the germline V gene (reference sequence). This CDR3 is built from 13 residues. The V gene lost 1 base and the J gene lost 3 bases, with 7 bases spanning the gap. The CDR3 region is CAWSGTYNQPQHF. CDR3 nucleotide sequence: TGTGCCTGGAGTGGCACATACAATCAGCCCCAGCATTTT.